The T cell receptor beta chain under discussion was sequenced for a study of T cell responses to AZD1222 COVID-19 vaccine. This CDR3 has 16 amino acids. Germline CDR1 and CDR2: MGHRA and YSYEKL. V shed 1 base and J shed 3 bases, with 15 bases lying between them. Profiling relied on immunoSEQ multiplex PCR, and the TCRdb table lists in-frame clones only, not all of them. The table has around 97,000 clones, about 92% seen once. The chain couples TRBV4-1 to TRBJ1-1; D perhaps matches TRBD1 (6 bases). Material: peripheral blood, obtained on day 0 of AZD1222 vaccination. The origin of this receptor is an adult in good health. CDR3 bases: TGCGCCAGCAGCCAAGCAACCTCGGGGGCGGACACTGAAGCTTTCTTT. Its protein product is CASSQATSGADTEAFF.